The TCR beta chain under discussion was sequenced for a study of T cell responses to AZD1222 COVID-19 vaccine. Clones were sequenced by immunoSEQ multiplex PCR, and TCRdb holds only the in-frame ones, with some missing. The table shows tens of thousands of clones, with about 86% occurring only once. Trimming took 5 bases from V and 0 from J, leaving 10 bases between them. Germline assignment: CDR1 KGHSH and CDR2 LQKENI. The CDR3 runs to 15 residues. The input for sequencing was peripheral blood, taken 28 days after the second AZD1222 dose. The TCR originated in an adult who received the AZD1222 COVID-19 vaccine. The chain links TRBV18 to TRBJ1-4; TRBD1 is a possible D gene (5 bases). The CDR3 loop is CASSLGLATNEKLFF. For the CDR3, the DNA is TGTGCCAGCTCATTGGGACTCGCAACTAATGAAAAACTGTTTTTT. Combining the CDR3 with reference TRBV18 and TRBJ1-4 gives the whole variable domain NAGVMQNPRHLVRRRGQEARLRCSPMKGHSHVYWYRQLPEEGLKFMVYLQKENIIDESGMPKERFSAEFPKEGPSILRIQQVVRGDSAAYFCASSLGLATNEKLFFGSGTQLSVL.